The rows below give T cell receptor beta chains drawn from one sample of a study of T cells in pancreatic ductal adenocarcinoma. Profiled with immunoSEQ multiplex PCR; TCRdb holds only in-frame clones, not every one. The sample has approximately 18,000 clones; about nine tenths are singletons. The sample consisted of PBMCs. Every receptor here comes from a human donor with pancreatic ductal adenocarcinoma. The CDR3 runs from the conserved cysteine through the conserved F or W. The D gene is left open where the match is weak.

j_call d_call v_call cdr3_nt cdr3_aa
TRBJ1-2 . TRBV15 TGTGCCACCAGCCGGGATAAGGTGGCAGGGGAAGTAGGAGGCTACACCTTC CATSRDKVAGEVGGYTF
TRBJ2-5 . TRBV30 TGTGCCTGGAGTGGGGTAGCCCGAGAGACCCAGTACTTC CAWSGVARETQYF
TRBJ2-1 TRBD2 TRBV7-2 TGTGCCAGCAGCCGCTGGACTAGCGGGGAGAGCAATGAGCAGTTCTTC CASSRWTSGESNEQFF
TRBJ1-1 . TRBV6-1 TGTGCCAGCAGTGGTTGGAGGGTCGCCCGAGGCACTGAAGCTTTCTTT CASSGWRVARGTEAFF
TRBJ2-5 . TRBV18 TGTGCCAGCTCACCACAAGCTAAAGAGACCCAGTACTTC CASSPQAKETQYF
TRBJ1-6 . TRBV27 TGTGCCAGCAAGAAAACGACAGACTATAATTCACCCCTCCACTTT CASKKTTDYNSPLHF
TRBJ2-2 TRBD1 TRBV29-1 TGCAGCGTTGAAGATCTTGTCAGGGGGCAATCCGGGGAGCTGTTTTTT CSVEDLVRGQSGELFF
TRBJ1-5 . TRBV28 TGTGCCAGCGGTGCAGGATCCAACTTTGGTCAGCCCCAGCATTTT CASGAGSNFGQPQHF
TRBJ1-6 . TRBV6-5 TGTGCCAGCAGTTACGTCCGGGATTCACCCCTCCACTTT CASSYVRDSPLHF
TRBJ2-7 TRBD1 TRBV12-5 TGTGCTAGTGGTTTGGGAACAGGGGCCGAGCAGTACTTC CASGLGTGAEQYF
TRBJ2-7 . TRBV30 TGTGCCTGGATCGGACAGTACGGAGAGCAGTACTTC CAWIGQYGEQYF
TRBJ2-3 TRBD1 TRBV5-4 TGTGCCAGCAGCTTGTTGGGGACAGGGATGGATACGCAGTATTTT CASSLLGTGMDTQYF
TRBJ1-6 . TRBV11-1 TGTGCCAGCAGCCCAAGGGGCGAGAATTCACCCCTCCACTTT CASSPRGENSPLHF
TRBJ1-6 . TRBV18 TGTGCCAGCTCACCCTCACAGGGCGAGAATTCACCCCTCCACTTT CASSPSQGENSPLHF
TRBJ1-5 TRBD1 TRBV29-1 TGCAGCGACCGATGGACAGGGGATCGACAGCCCCAGCATTTT CSDRWTGDRQPQHF
TRBJ2-7 TRBD2 TRBV28 TGTGCCAGCACCCTTATTAGCGGGGGGGTATACGAGCAGTACTTC CASTLISGGVYEQYF